This is a list of T cell receptor beta chains from one sample in a study of blood T cell repertoires in COVID-19. Measured with immunoSEQ multiplex PCR; TCRdb has only the in-frame clones, and not every one. The sample holds 190,000 or so clones, roughly 90% seen once. The sample comprised PBMCs or T cells enriched from blood (not recorded which). These receptors originate from a woman younger than 45 who had recovered from COVID-19. Both conserved end residues are part of each CDR3. The order of the fields is D gene, J gene, V gene, clone size, CDR3 DNA, CDR3 protein. A D gene is named only where the DNA matches it firmly. Clone size, where shown, is once, few, many, or a class for clones that have expanded.

d_gene: TRBD2; j_gene: TRBJ2-2; v_gene: TRBV4-3; abundance: -; CDR3nt: TGCGCCAGCAGCCAAGTCCCCGGGACTAAGGGGACCGGGGAGCTGTTTTTT; CDR3aa: CASSQVPGTKGTGELFF
d_gene: TRBD1; j_gene: TRBJ1-1; v_gene: TRBV4-1; abundance: -; CDR3nt: TGCGCCAGCAGCCCCCGACGTCCGGGACAGGCCTATAACCCCCGAGGGGCTTTCTTT; CDR3aa: CASSPRRPGQAYNPRGAFF
d_gene: -; j_gene: TRBJ2-7; v_gene: TRBV7-2; abundance: -; CDR3nt: TGTGCCAGCAGCTTAGCCCCAGGATACGAGCAGTACTTC; CDR3aa: CASSLAPGYEQYF
d_gene: TRBD1; j_gene: TRBJ2-3; v_gene: TRBV7-3; abundance: -; CDR3nt: TGTGCCAGCAGCTTAAAGGTCGACAGGGCGACAGATACGCAGTATTTT; CDR3aa: CASSLKVDRATDTQYF
d_gene: -; j_gene: TRBJ2-7; v_gene: TRBV27; abundance: -; CDR3nt: TGTGCCAGCAGTCCTCAGGGGAGCTCCTACGAGCAGTACTTC; CDR3aa: CASSPQGSSYEQYF
d_gene: -; j_gene: TRBJ1-2; v_gene: TRBV11-1; abundance: -; CDR3nt: TGTGCCAGCAGCTTAGGACAGAACTATGGCTACACCTTC; CDR3aa: CASSLGQNYGYTF
d_gene: -; j_gene: TRBJ1-5; v_gene: TRBV6-2/TRBV6-3; abundance: -; CDR3nt: TGTGCCAGCAGTTACGAGAACAGGGAGAGCAATCAGCCCCAGCATTTT; CDR3aa: CASSYENRESNQPQHF
d_gene: TRBD2; j_gene: TRBJ2-1; v_gene: TRBV9; abundance: -; CDR3nt: TGTGCCAGCAGCCCTCCGGGGGGTTATACGGATGAGCAGTTCTTC; CDR3aa: CASSPPGGYTDEQFF
d_gene: -; j_gene: TRBJ1-2; v_gene: TRBV30; abundance: -; CDR3nt: TGTGCCTGGAGTGCGGGATCTCCAACTAACTATGGCTACACCTTC; CDR3aa: CAWSAGSPTNYGYTF
d_gene: TRBD1; j_gene: TRBJ1-1; v_gene: TRBV2; abundance: -; CDR3nt: TGTGCCAGCAGTGAATGGACAGGATGGACTGAAGCTTTCTTT; CDR3aa: CASSEWTGWTEAFF
d_gene: TRBD2; j_gene: TRBJ2-2; v_gene: TRBV27; abundance: -; CDR3nt: TGTGCCAGCAGTTACATGACTAGCGGGGGCCCCGGGGAGCTGTTTTTT; CDR3aa: CASSYMTSGGPGELFF
d_gene: -; j_gene: TRBJ1-2; v_gene: TRBV6-5; abundance: -; CDR3nt: TGTGCCAGCAGTCCAACATCAAACTATGGCTACACCTTC; CDR3aa: CASSPTSNYGYTF
d_gene: TRBD1; j_gene: TRBJ1-6; v_gene: TRBV4-3; abundance: once; CDR3nt: TGCGCCAGCAGCCAAGGGGACAGGGGATCCTATAATTCACCCCTCCACTTT; CDR3aa: CASSQGDRGSYNSPLHF
d_gene: TRBD1; j_gene: TRBJ2-7; v_gene: TRBV5-6; abundance: -; CDR3nt: TGTGCCAGCACCTTTCGGGACAGGGGATTCGGCGAGCAGTACTTC; CDR3aa: CASTFRDRGFGEQYF
d_gene: TRBD2; j_gene: TRBJ2-7; v_gene: TRBV7-9; abundance: -; CDR3nt: TGTGCCAGCAGCCTTCTAGCGGGCCAACCCTACGAGCAGTACTTC; CDR3aa: CASSLLAGQPYEQYF
d_gene: TRBD2; j_gene: TRBJ2-5; v_gene: TRBV5-1; abundance: -; CDR3nt: TGCGCCAGCAGACTTAGCGGGGGGGCTATGGAGACCCAGTACTTC; CDR3aa: CASRLSGGAMETQYF
d_gene: -; j_gene: TRBJ2-7; v_gene: TRBV14; abundance: -; CDR3nt: TGTGCCAGCAGCCAAGGGCGGGGTTACGAGCAGTACTTC; CDR3aa: CASSQGRGYEQYF
d_gene: -; j_gene: TRBJ2-5; v_gene: TRBV24-1; abundance: -; CDR3nt: TGTGCCACCAGTGATAACTCAGGTGGGCAAGAGACCCAGTACTTC; CDR3aa: CATSDNSGGQETQYF
d_gene: -; j_gene: TRBJ2-2; v_gene: TRBV5-5; abundance: -; CDR3nt: TGTGCCAGCAGCTTGCAAGTAGGGGGCACCGGGGAGCTGTTTTTT; CDR3aa: CASSLQVGGTGELFF
d_gene: TRBD2; j_gene: TRBJ2-3; v_gene: TRBV7-9; abundance: few; CDR3nt: TGTGCCAGCGGGTCAAGCGGGAGGTATTCGCAGTATTTT; CDR3aa: CASGSSGRYSQYF
d_gene: -; j_gene: TRBJ2-3; v_gene: TRBV9; abundance: -; CDR3nt: TGTGCCAGCAGCGTAGAGGCGGCTAGCACAGATACGCAGTATTTT; CDR3aa: CASSVEAASTDTQYF
d_gene: TRBD2; j_gene: TRBJ2-3; v_gene: TRBV19; abundance: -; CDR3nt: TGTGCCAGTAGTCCTGAACTAGCGGGGGGCACAGATACGCAGTATTTT; CDR3aa: CASSPELAGGTDTQYF
d_gene: -; j_gene: TRBJ1-5; v_gene: TRBV25-1; abundance: -; CDR3nt: TGTGCCAGCAGTGAATACGGGGATTTTCAGCCCCAGCATTTT; CDR3aa: CASSEYGDFQPQHF
d_gene: TRBD1; j_gene: TRBJ1-2; v_gene: TRBV19; abundance: -; CDR3nt: TGTGCCAGTAGTTACTCAGGACAGGTGGGGACGGACTATGGCTACACCTTC; CDR3aa: CASSYSGQVGTDYGYTF
d_gene: TRBD2; j_gene: TRBJ2-2; v_gene: TRBV6-5; abundance: -; CDR3nt: TGTGCCACCAGGACTAGCGGGAGCCTTACCGGGGAGCTGTTTTTT; CDR3aa: CATRTSGSLTGELFF
d_gene: -; j_gene: TRBJ1-3; v_gene: TRBV19; abundance: once; CDR3nt: TGTGCCAGTAGTATTCCACCAGGCCTAAGCTCTGGAAACACCATATATTTT; CDR3aa: CASSIPPGLSSGNTIYF
d_gene: -; j_gene: TRBJ1-5; v_gene: TRBV19; abundance: -; CDR3nt: TGTGCCAGTAGTATCGCAGGGCTCCAGCATTTT; CDR3aa: CASSIAGLQHF
d_gene: TRBD1; j_gene: TRBJ1-2; v_gene: TRBV6-5; abundance: -; CDR3nt: TGTGCCAGCGATTTCACAGGGGAGGATGGCTACACCTTC; CDR3aa: CASDFTGEDGYTF
d_gene: -; j_gene: TRBJ1-4; v_gene: TRBV6-5; abundance: few; CDR3nt: TGTGCCAGCAGCTCCAGCGCAACTAATGAAAAACTGTTTTTT; CDR3aa: CASSSSATNEKLFF
d_gene: TRBD1; j_gene: TRBJ1-6; v_gene: TRBV6-6; abundance: -; CDR3nt: TGTGCCAGCAGGCGCGAGGGACAGGAGAATTCACCCCTCCACTTT; CDR3aa: CASRREGQENSPLHF
d_gene: -; j_gene: TRBJ2-1; v_gene: TRBV19; abundance: -; CDR3nt: TGTGCCAGTAGTATATGGGCGGGGGAGCAGTTCTTC; CDR3aa: CASSIWAGEQFF
d_gene: -; j_gene: TRBJ1-1; v_gene: TRBV7-3; abundance: -; CDR3nt: TGTGCCAGCGTTCGGACAGCTGACACTGAAGCTTTCTTT; CDR3aa: CASVRTADTEAFF
d_gene: -; j_gene: TRBJ1-3; v_gene: TRBV7-2; abundance: -; CDR3nt: TGTGCCAGCAGCCCGTCGGGGATCTCTGGAAACACCATATATTTT; CDR3aa: CASSPSGISGNTIYF
d_gene: TRBD1; j_gene: TRBJ2-7; v_gene: TRBV7-9; abundance: -; CDR3nt: TGTGCCAGCAGCCCCCAGTTAGCCGCGGGACAGGGGAAATGGCACGAGCAGTACTTC; CDR3aa: CASSPQLAAGQGKWHEQYF
d_gene: TRBD1; j_gene: TRBJ1-1; v_gene: TRBV6-5; abundance: once; CDR3nt: TGTGCCACGAAGTATTGGGACAGGGCGAACACTGAAGCTTTCTTT; CDR3aa: CATKYWDRANTEAFF
d_gene: -; j_gene: TRBJ2-3; v_gene: TRBV29-1; abundance: -; CDR3nt: TGCAGCGTTGGGAGGGACACAGATACGCAGTATTTT; CDR3aa: CSVGRDTDTQYF
d_gene: -; j_gene: TRBJ2-5; v_gene: TRBV7-2; abundance: -; CDR3nt: TGTGCCAGCAGATCAAAAGAGACCCAGTACTTC; CDR3aa: CASRSKETQYF
d_gene: -; j_gene: TRBJ2-5; v_gene: TRBV6-1; abundance: once; CDR3nt: TGTGCCAGCAGTGAATTAAGGGGCCCCCAAGAGACCCAGTACTTC; CDR3aa: CASSELRGPQETQYF
d_gene: TRBD1; j_gene: TRBJ1-2; v_gene: TRBV6-5; abundance: -; CDR3nt: TGTGCCAGCAGTTGGACAGGGGGCAGGACGTCGTATGGCTACACCTTC; CDR3aa: CASSWTGGRTSYGYTF
d_gene: -; j_gene: TRBJ1-2; v_gene: TRBV19; abundance: many; CDR3nt: TGTGCCAGTAGTATATCAAACTATGGCTACACCTTC; CDR3aa: CASSISNYGYTF
d_gene: TRBD1; j_gene: TRBJ1-1; v_gene: TRBV2; abundance: once; CDR3nt: TGTGCCACCCCAAAGGACGAAGTTTACAGGGGAGCCACTGAAGCTTTCTTT; CDR3aa: CATPKDEVYRGATEAFF
d_gene: -; j_gene: TRBJ1-1; v_gene: TRBV9; abundance: -; CDR3nt: TGTGCCAGCAGCGCTTCTGGACTGTTGAACACTGAAGCTTTCTTT; CDR3aa: CASSASGLLNTEAFF
d_gene: -; j_gene: TRBJ1-1; v_gene: TRBV3-1/TRBV3-2; abundance: -; CDR3nt: TGTGCCAGCAGCCATGTCGGAGGATCGAACACTGAAGCTTTCTTT; CDR3aa: CASSHVGGSNTEAFF